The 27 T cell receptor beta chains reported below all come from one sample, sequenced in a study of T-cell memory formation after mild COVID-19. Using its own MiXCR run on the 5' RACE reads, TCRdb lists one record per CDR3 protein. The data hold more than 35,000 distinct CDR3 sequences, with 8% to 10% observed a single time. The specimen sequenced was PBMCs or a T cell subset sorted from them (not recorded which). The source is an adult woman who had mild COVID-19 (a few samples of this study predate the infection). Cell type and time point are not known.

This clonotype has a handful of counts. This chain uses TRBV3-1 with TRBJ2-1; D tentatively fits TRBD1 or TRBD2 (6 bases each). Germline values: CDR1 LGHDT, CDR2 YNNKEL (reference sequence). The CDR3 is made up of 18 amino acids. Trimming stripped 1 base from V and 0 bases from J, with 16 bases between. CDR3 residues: CASSQAGGEILSYNEQFF. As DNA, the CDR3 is TGTGCCAGCAGCCAAGCCGGGGGCGAAATCCTCTCCTACAATGAGCAGTTCTTC.

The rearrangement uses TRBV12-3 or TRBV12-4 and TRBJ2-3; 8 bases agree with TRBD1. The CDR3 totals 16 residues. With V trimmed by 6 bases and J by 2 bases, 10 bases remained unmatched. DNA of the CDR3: TGTGCCAGCAGGGCCTTGACAGGGGTGAACACAGATACGCAGTATTTT. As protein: CASRALTGVNTDTQYF.

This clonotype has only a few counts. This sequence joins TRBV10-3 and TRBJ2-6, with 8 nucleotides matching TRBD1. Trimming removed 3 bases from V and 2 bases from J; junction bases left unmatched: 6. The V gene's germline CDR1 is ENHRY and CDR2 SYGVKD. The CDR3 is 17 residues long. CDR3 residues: CAISDSGQAAGANVLTF. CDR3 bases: TGTGCCATCAGTGACTCGGGACAGGCTGCTGGGGCCAACGTCCTGACTTTC.

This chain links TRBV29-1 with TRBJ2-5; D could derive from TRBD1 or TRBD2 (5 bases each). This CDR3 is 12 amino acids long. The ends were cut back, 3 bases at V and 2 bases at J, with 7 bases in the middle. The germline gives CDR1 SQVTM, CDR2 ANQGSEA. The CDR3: CSVEWGQETQYF. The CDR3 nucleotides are TGCAGCGTTGAGTGGGGGCAAGAGACCCAGTACTTC.

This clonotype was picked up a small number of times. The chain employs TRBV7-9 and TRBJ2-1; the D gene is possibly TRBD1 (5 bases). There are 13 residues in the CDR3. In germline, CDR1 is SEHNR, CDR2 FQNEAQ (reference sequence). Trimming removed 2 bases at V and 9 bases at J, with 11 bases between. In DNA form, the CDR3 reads TGTGCCAGCAGCTTAAACGGCCAGGGTGAGCAGTTCTTC. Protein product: CASSLNGQGEQFF.

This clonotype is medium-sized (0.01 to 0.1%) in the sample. The CDR3 DNA reads TGCAGTGCTAGAGCAGGGGGCTACGAGCAGTACTTC. This codes for CSARAGGYEQYF. The gene calls are TRBV20-1 and TRBJ2-7; 7 bases map to TRBD1. V trimming: 1 base; J trimming: 3 bases; junction bases outside the gene matches: 0. Looked up from germline, CDR1 is DFQATT and CDR2 is SNEGSKA (reference sequence). The CDR3 runs to 12 residues.

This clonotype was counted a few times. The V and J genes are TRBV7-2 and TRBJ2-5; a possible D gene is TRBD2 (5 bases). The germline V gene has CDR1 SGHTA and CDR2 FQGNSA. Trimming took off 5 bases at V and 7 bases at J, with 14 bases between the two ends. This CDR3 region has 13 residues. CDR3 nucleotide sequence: TGTGCCAGCAGCACCGAGAGCCGGGGGACCCAGTACTTC. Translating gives CASSTESRGTQYF. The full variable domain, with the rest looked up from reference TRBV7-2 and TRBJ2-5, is GAGVSQSPSNKVTEKGKDVELRCDPISGHTALYWYRQSLGQGLEFLIYFQGNSAPDKSGLPSDRFSAERTGGSVSTLTIQRTQQEDSAVYLCASSTESRGTQYFGPGTRLLVL.

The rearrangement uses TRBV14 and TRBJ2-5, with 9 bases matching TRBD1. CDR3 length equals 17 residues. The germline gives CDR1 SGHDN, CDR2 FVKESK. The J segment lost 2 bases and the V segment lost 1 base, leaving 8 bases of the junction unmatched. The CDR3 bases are TGTGCCAGCAGCCAAGGACAGGGGGTTACATTTCAAGAGACCCAGTACTTC. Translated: CASSQGQGVTFQETQYF.

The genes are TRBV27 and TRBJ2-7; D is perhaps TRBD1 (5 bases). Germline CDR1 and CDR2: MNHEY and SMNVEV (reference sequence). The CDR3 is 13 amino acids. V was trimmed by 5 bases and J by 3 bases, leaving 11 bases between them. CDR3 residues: CASSKTGNYEQYF. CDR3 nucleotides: TGTGCCAGCAGTAAAACAGGAAACTACGAGCAGTACTTC.

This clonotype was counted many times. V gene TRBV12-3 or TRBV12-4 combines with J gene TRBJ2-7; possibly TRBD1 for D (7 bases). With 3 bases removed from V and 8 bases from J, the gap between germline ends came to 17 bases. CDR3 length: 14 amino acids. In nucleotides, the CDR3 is TGTGCCAGCAGTTTGGGCGGAGGGACAGCTAAGCAGTACTTC. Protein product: CASSLGGGTAKQYF.

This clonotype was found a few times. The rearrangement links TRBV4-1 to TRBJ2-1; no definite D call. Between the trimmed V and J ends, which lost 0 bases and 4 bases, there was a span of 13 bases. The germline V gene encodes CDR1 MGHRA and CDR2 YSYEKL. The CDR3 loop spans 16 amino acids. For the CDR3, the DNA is TGCGCCAGCAGCCAAGATAATTCCCGGAATTACAATGAGCAGTTCTTC. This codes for CASSQDNSRNYNEQFF.

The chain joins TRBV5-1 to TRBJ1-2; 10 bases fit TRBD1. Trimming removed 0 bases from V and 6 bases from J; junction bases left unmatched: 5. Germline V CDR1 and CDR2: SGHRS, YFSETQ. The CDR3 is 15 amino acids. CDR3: CASSLGGQGTDGYTF. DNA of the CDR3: TGCGCCAGCAGCTTGGGGGGACAGGGGACGGATGGCTACACCTTC. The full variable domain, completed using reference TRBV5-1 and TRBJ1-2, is KAGVTQTPRYLIKTRGQQVTLSCSPISGHRSVSWYQQTPGQGLQFLFEYFSETQRNKGNFPGRFSGRQFSNSRSEMNVSTLELGDSALYLCASSLGGQGTDGYTFGSGTRLTVV.

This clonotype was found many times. CDR3 protein: CSVSRAPSGGYSTDTQYF. In DNA, the CDR3 is TGCAGCGTTTCAAGAGCTCCTAGCGGGGGGTATTCCACAGATACGCAGTATTTT. The rearrangement joins TRBV29-1 to TRBJ2-3; TRBD2 matches 11 bases. The CDR3 contains 18 residues. CDR1 and CDR2 (germline): SQVTM, ANQGSEA. Trimming at V came to 5 bases and at J to 2 bases, leaving 15 bases not matched to a gene.

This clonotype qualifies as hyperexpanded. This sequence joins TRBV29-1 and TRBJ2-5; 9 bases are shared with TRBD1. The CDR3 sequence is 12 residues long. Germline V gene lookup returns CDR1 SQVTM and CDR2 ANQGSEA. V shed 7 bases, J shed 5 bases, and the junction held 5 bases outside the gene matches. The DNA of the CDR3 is TGCAGCGCCACAGGGGGCAAGGAGACCCAGTACTTC. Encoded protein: CSATGGKETQYF.

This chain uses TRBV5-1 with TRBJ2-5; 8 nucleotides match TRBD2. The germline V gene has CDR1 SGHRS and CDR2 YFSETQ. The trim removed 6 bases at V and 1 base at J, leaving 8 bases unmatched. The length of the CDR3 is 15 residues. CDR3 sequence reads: CASTNSGTIQETQYF. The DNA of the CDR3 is TGCGCCAGCACTAATAGCGGGACGATCCAAGAGACCCAGTACTTC.

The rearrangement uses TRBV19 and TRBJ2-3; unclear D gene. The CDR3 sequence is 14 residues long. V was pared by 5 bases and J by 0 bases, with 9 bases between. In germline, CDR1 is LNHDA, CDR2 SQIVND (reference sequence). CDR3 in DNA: TGTGCCAGTAGTTGGCAGCGAAGCACAGATACGCAGTATTTT. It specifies CASSWQRSTDTQYF.

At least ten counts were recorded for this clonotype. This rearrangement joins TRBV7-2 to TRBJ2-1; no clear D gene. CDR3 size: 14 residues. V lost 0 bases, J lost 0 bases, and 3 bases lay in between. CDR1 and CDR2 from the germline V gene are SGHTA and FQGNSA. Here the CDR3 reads CASSLASSYNEQFF. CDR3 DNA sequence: TGTGCCAGCAGCTTAGCCAGCTCCTACAATGAGCAGTTCTTC.

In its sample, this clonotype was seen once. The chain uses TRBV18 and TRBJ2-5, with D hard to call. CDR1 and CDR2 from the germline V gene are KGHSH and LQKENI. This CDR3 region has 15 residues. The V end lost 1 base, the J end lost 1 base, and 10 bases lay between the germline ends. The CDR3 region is CASSPHPMAQETQYF. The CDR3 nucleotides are TGTGCCAGCTCACCACACCCTATGGCCCAAGAGACCCAGTACTTC.

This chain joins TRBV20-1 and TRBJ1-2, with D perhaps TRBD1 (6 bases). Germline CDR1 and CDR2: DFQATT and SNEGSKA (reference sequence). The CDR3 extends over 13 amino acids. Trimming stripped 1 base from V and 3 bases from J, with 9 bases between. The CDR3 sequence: CSARAHRDYGYTF. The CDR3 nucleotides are TGCAGTGCTAGAGCTCACAGGGACTATGGCTACACCTTC.

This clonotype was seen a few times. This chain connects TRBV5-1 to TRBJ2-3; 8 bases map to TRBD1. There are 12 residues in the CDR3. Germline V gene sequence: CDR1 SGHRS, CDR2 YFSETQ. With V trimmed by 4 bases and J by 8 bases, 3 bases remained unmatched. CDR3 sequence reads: CASSLDRVTQYF. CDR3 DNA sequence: TGCGCCAGCAGCCTGGACAGGGTTACGCAGTATTTT.

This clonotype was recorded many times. CDR3 sequence reads: CAWSGGSTGELFF. The CDR3 region has the DNA TGTGCCTGGAGTGGGGGGTCCACCGGGGAGCTGTTTTTT. The chain couples TRBV30 to TRBJ2-2; either TRBD1 or TRBD2 may supply D (5 bases each). The CDR3 runs 13 residues. The germline V gene has CDR1 GTSNPN and CDR2 SVGIG (reference sequence). V gave up 1 base and J gave up 4 bases, with 7 bases separating them.

This CDR3 is CASSLGDVSQPQHF. DNA of the CDR3: TGTGCCAGCAGCTTAGGGGACGTATCTCAGCCCCAGCATTTT. The chain links TRBV7-9 to TRBJ1-5, with a tentative D call TRBD1 (5 bases). The CDR3 contains 14 residues. Germline V CDR1 and CDR2: SEHNR, FQNEAQ (reference sequence). Trimming shortened V by 1 base and J by 6 bases, and 10 bases separated the two germline ends.

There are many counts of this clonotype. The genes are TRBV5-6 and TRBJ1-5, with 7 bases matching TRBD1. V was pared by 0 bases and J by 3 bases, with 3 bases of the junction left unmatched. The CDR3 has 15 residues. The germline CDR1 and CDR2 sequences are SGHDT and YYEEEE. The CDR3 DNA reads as TGTGCCAGCAGCTTGGGACAGGGTCCCAATCAGCCCCAGCATTTT. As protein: CASSLGQGPNQPQHF.

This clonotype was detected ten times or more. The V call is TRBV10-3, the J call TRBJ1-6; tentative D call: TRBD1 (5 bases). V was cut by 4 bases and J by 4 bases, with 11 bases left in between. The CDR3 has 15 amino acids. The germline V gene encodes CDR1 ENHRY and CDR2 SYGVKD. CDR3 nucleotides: TGTGCCATCAGTGCCGAGGGGAATTATAATTCACCCCTCCACTTT. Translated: CAISAEGNYNSPLHF.

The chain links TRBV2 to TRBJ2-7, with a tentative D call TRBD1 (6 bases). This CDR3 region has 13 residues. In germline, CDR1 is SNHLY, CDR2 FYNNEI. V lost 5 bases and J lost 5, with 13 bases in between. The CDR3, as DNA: TGTGCCAGCAGTCGGGACAACCGCAACGAGCAGTACTTC. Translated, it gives CASSRDNRNEQYF.

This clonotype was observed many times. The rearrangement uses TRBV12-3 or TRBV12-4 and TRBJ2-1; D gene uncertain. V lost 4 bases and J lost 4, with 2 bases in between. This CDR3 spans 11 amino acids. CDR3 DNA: TGTGCCAGCAGTTCGTACAATGAGCAGTTCTTC. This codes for CASSSYNEQFF.

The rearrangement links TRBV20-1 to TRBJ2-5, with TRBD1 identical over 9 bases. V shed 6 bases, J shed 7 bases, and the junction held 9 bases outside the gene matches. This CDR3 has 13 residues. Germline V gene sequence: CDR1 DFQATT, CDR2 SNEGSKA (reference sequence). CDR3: CSAPTPGQGTQYF. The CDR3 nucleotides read TGCAGTGCCCCAACTCCGGGACAGGGGACCCAGTACTTC.